The clone carrying this T cell receptor beta chain was picked up a small number of times. Its target is not known. The record originates from a study of beta chain features in type 1 diabetes. CDR1 SGHTA and CDR2 FQGNSA come from the germline V gene. This CDR3 has 12 amino acids. V shed 0 bases and J shed 5 bases, with 2 bases lying between them. Of the isolated RNA, all was reverse transcribed, and so the sequenced material was expressed TCRB transcripts. Profiled with immunoSEQ multiplex PCR; TCRdb holds only in-frame clones, not every one. Of about 740,000 clones listed, roughly 13% were seen once; the top ten hold roughly 0.022%. Study-wide points: There was a moderate but significant shortening of TCRB CDR3s in all four CD4+ subsets of Type 1 diabetes patients.

What was sequenced was naive CD4+ T cells from blood. This receptor was taken from a young man with type 1 diabetes. This chain links TRBV7-2 with TRBJ2-1, with no clear D. CDR3 in amino acids: CASSLANNEQFF. The CDR3 DNA reads TGTGCCAGCAGCTTAGCGAACAATGAGCAGTTCTTC.